The rows below give T cell receptor beta chains drawn from one sample of a study of OX40 agonist ivuxolimab in advanced cancers. Only in-frame clones appear in the TCRdb table, and some are missing; sequencing was by immunoSEQ multiplex PCR. The sample has around 24,000 clones, roughly 84% seen once. The source material was CD4+ or CD8+ T cells sorted from blood, sampled in a trial of the OX40 agonist ivuxolimab. Receptors originate from an adult with an advanced solid tumor such as melanoma, head and neck, liver or kidney cancer. The CDR3 runs from the conserved cysteine through the conserved F or W. The order of the fields is CDR3 DNA, CDR3 protein, clone size, V gene, D gene, J gene. The D gene is left open where the match is weak. Clone size, where shown, is once, few, many, or a class for clones that have expanded.

DNA: TGTGCCAGCAGCCTAAAATCCGCGAACACCGGGGAGCTGTTTTTT
CDR3: CASSLKSANTGELFF
size: -
V: TRBV7-6
D: -
J: TRBJ2-2

DNA: TGTGCCTGGAGTGTATGGGGAAGCAATCAGCCCCAGCATTTT
CDR3: CAWSVWGSNQPQHF
size: -
V: TRBV30
D: -
J: TRBJ1-5

DNA: TGCGCCAGCAGAGATGGACAGGGGTCGGGGGAGCAGTTCTTC
CDR3: CASRDGQGSGEQFF
size: -
V: TRBV10-1
D: TRBD1
J: TRBJ2-1

DNA: TGTGCCAGCAGCCCGGGACTAGCGGACTACAATGAGCAGTTCTTC
CDR3: CASSPGLADYNEQFF
size: few
V: TRBV7-2
D: TRBD2
J: TRBJ2-1

DNA: TGCAGCGTTGCAGCTGCAGGGTTTGGTGGCTACACCTTC
CDR3: CSVAAAGFGGYTF
size: -
V: TRBV29-1
D: -
J: TRBJ1-2

DNA: TGTGCCAGCTCACCACCCACAGGTTACAATGAGCAGTTCTTC
CDR3: CASSPPTGYNEQFF
size: -
V: TRBV18
D: -
J: TRBJ2-1

DNA: TGCGCCAGCAGCTTGAACAGGGAAGTTAATTCACCCCTCCACTTT
CDR3: CASSLNREVNSPLHF
size: -
V: TRBV5-1
D: -
J: TRBJ1-6

DNA: TGTGCCAGCAGCTCGACAAGTTACAATGAGCAGTTCTTC
CDR3: CASSSTSYNEQFF
size: -
V: TRBV7-9
D: -
J: TRBJ2-1

DNA: TGTGCCAGCTCAATATACAGGGTAGGGGAGACCCAGTACTTC
CDR3: CASSIYRVGETQYF
size: -
V: TRBV18
D: -
J: TRBJ2-5

DNA: TGTGCCAGCAGTCACTCCCAGGGATCGGGCAAAAACATTCAGTACTTC
CDR3: CASSHSQGSGKNIQYF
size: -
V: TRBV6-5
D: -
J: TRBJ2-4

DNA: TGCAGCGTTGTATTCGGCTCTGGAAACACCATATATTTT
CDR3: CSVVFGSGNTIYF
size: -
V: TRBV29-1
D: -
J: TRBJ1-3